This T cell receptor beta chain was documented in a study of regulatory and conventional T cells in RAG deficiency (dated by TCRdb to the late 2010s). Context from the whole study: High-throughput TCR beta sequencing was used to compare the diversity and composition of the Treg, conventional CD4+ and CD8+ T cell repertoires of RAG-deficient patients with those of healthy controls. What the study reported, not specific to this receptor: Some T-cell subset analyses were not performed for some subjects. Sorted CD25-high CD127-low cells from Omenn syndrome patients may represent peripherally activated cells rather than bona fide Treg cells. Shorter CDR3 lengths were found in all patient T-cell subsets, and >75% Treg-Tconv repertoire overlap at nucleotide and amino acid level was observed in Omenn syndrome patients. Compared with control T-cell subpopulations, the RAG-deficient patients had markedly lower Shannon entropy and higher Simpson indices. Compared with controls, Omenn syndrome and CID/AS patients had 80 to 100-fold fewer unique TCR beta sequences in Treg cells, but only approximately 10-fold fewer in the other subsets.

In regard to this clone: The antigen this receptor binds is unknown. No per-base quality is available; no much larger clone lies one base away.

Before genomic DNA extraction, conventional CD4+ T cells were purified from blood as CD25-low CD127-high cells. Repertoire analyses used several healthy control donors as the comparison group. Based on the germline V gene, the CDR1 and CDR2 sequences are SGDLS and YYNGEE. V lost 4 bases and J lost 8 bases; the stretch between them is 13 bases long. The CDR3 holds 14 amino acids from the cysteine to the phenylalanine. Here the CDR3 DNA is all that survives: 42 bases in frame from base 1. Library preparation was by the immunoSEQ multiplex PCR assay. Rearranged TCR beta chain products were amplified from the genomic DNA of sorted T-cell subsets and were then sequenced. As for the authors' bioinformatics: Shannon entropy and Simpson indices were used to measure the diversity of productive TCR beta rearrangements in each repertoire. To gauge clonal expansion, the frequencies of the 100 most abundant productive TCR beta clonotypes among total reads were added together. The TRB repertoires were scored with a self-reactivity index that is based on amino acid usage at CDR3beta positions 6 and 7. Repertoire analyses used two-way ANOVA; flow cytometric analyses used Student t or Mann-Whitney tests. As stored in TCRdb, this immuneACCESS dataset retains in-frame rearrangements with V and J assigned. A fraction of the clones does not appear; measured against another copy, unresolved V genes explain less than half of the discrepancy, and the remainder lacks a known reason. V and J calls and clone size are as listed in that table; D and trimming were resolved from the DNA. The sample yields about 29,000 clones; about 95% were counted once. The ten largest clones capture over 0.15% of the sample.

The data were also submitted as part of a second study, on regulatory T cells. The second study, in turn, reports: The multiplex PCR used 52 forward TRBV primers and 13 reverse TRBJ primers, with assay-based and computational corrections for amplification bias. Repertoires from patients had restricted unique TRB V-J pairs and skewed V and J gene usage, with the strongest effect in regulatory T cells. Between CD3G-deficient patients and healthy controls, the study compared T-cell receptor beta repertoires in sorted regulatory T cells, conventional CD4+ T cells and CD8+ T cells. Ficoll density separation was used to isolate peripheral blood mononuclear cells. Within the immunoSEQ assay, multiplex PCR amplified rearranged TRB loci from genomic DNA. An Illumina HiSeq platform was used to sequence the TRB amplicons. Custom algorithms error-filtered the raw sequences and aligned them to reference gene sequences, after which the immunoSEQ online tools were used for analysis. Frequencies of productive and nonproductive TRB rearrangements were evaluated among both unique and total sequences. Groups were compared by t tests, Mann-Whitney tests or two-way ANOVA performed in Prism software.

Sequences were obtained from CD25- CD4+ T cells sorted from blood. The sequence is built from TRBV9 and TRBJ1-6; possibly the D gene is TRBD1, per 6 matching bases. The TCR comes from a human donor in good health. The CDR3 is CASSPGPGDSPLHF. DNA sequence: TGTGCCAGCAGCCCCGGGCCAGGGGATTCACCCCTCCACTTT.